Listed below are T cell receptor beta chains from one sample, sequenced in a study of OX40 agonist ivuxolimab in advanced cancers. The data were produced by immunoSEQ multiplex PCR, yet TCRdb's version contains in-frame clones alone and is incomplete. The sample shows some 50,000 clones, approximately 81% of them seen only once. Sample: CD4+ or CD8+ T cells sorted from blood, taken in a trial of the OX40 agonist ivuxolimab. The receptors were sampled from an adult with an advanced solid tumor such as melanoma, head and neck, liver or kidney cancer. CDR3s include the opening cysteine and the closing phenylalanine or tryptophan. A D gene is named only where the DNA matches it firmly. Clone size, where shown, is once, few, many, or a class for clones that have expanded.

J: TRBJ2-5
D: TRBD1
V: TRBV6-1
size: NA
CDR3: CASSGGQGQETQYF

J: TRBJ1-2
D: NA
V: TRBV2
size: NA
CDR3: CASSEDGTVYGYTF

J: TRBJ2-5
D: TRBD1
V: TRBV5-1
size: NA
CDR3: CASSLDGTGVGETQYF

J: TRBJ2-5
D: NA
V: TRBV5-4
size: NA
CDR3: CASRSGTEEAQYF

J: TRBJ1-1
D: TRBD1
V: TRBV19
size: NA
CDR3: CASSAGQGGTEAFF

J: TRBJ2-7
D: TRBD2
V: TRBV7-2
size: once
CDR3: CASSWPSGRLEYEQYF

J: TRBJ1-1
D: NA
V: TRBV11-3
size: NA
CDR3: CASSLVGAANTEAFF

J: TRBJ2-1
D: TRBD2
V: TRBV29-1
size: NA
CDR3: CSVESGWTSGSAYNEQFF

J: TRBJ1-2
D: NA
V: TRBV30
size: NA
CDR3: CASEGTRGRIYGYTF

J: TRBJ1-2
D: NA
V: TRBV6-6
size: NA
CDR3: CASTYAGVGYTF

J: TRBJ1-3
D: NA
V: TRBV11-2
size: few
CDR3: CASSLTGAGNTIYF

J: TRBJ1-5
D: TRBD1
V: TRBV6-5
size: few
CDR3: CASSASGTGDQPQHF

J: TRBJ2-5
D: NA
V: TRBV18
size: NA
CDR3: CASSPKRETQYF

J: TRBJ1-5
D: TRBD1
V: TRBV18
size: once
CDR3: CASSHATPGQGYPDQPQHF

J: TRBJ2-5
D: TRBD1
V: TRBV27
size: NA
CDR3: CASRKTGGEETQYF

J: TRBJ1-2
D: NA
V: TRBV5-4
size: medium-sized
CDR3: CASSLGQTYGYTF

J: TRBJ1-2
D: TRBD1
V: TRBV28
size: NA
CDR3: CATNRDRGFSYGYTF

J: TRBJ1-2
D: NA
V: TRBV7-2
size: NA
CDR3: CASSLAIQGREEGYTF

J: TRBJ2-7
D: NA
V: TRBV28
size: NA
CDR3: CASSSPQGRVYF

J: TRBJ1-1
D: NA
V: TRBV18
size: NA
CDR3: CASSTQENTEAFF

J: TRBJ2-2
D: NA
V: TRBV7-2
size: NA
CDR3: CASSLAGAGELFF

J: TRBJ2-7
D: NA
V: TRBV6-1
size: NA
CDR3: CASSGASIPFEQYF

J: TRBJ2-2
D: NA
V: TRBV18
size: NA
CDR3: CASSRREVNTGELFF

J: TRBJ1-1
D: NA
V: TRBV6-6
size: once
CDR3: CASSYFSRGDEAFF

J: TRBJ2-7
D: NA
V: TRBV7-9
size: NA
CDR3: CASSLEGVSYEQYF

J: TRBJ2-3
D: NA
V: TRBV9
size: NA
CDR3: CASSVESSGSRDTQYF

J: TRBJ1-1
D: NA
V: TRBV19
size: few
CDR3: CASRTSGRVTEAFF

J: TRBJ1-2
D: TRBD1
V: TRBV10-3
size: NA
CDR3: CAIRKDRTNYGYTF

J: TRBJ2-1
D: TRBD2
V: TRBV6-5
size: few
CDR3: CASSRTSGGYNEQFF

J: TRBJ1-2
D: TRBD1
V: TRBV7-9
size: NA
CDR3: CASSLVGQTNYGYTF

J: TRBJ2-3
D: NA
V: TRBV2
size: NA
CDR3: CASSSGISTDTQYF

J: TRBJ1-4
D: TRBD1
V: TRBV6-5
size: NA
CDR3: CASRGQGMAEKLFF

J: TRBJ2-5
D: NA
V: TRBV19
size: NA
CDR3: CASSIGGVRGPQYF

J: TRBJ1-2
D: NA
V: TRBV10-3
size: NA
CDR3: CAISAGSGGYGYTF

J: TRBJ2-7
D: TRBD2
V: TRBV28
size: NA
CDR3: CASSLRQYRTSGTPYEQYF

J: TRBJ1-3
D: TRBD1
V: TRBV18
size: once
CDR3: CASSPGTDGNTIYF

J: TRBJ2-7
D: TRBD2
V: TRBV6-5
size: NA
CDR3: CASTLAGGAYEQYF

J: TRBJ2-1
D: NA
V: TRBV18
size: NA
CDR3: CASSPSRQSNNEQFF

J: TRBJ2-3
D: NA
V: TRBV6-5
size: medium-sized
CDR3: CASSYSSAYTDTQYF

J: TRBJ1-5
D: NA
V: TRBV7-8
size: NA
CDR3: CASSLGGGFQPQHF

J: TRBJ1-1
D: NA
V: TRBV5-5
size: NA
CDR3: CASSLPTGRNTEAFF

J: TRBJ1-4
D: TRBD1
V: TRBV12-5
size: NA
CDR3: CASGLETGGLNEKLFF

J: TRBJ1-5
D: NA
V: TRBV6-1
size: NA
CDR3: CASSRTNQPQHF

J: TRBJ2-1
D: NA
V: TRBV19
size: NA
CDR3: CASSIGVAVVRGEQFF

J: TRBJ1-2
D: TRBD1
V: TRBV19
size: few
CDR3: CASSIRGQGALGHTF

J: TRBJ2-1
D: TRBD2
V: TRBV5-1
size: NA
CDR3: CASRLGTGLANNEQFF

J: TRBJ1-1
D: TRBD1
V: TRBV10-3
size: NA
CDR3: CAISESQGYTEAFF

J: TRBJ2-3
D: NA
V: TRBV4-1
size: NA
CDR3: CASSQVDLISTDTQYF

J: TRBJ2-7
D: TRBD2
V: TRBV27
size: NA
CDR3: CASSILATSSYEQYF

J: TRBJ2-1
D: NA
V: TRBV18
size: NA
CDR3: CASSQTRGTYNEQFF